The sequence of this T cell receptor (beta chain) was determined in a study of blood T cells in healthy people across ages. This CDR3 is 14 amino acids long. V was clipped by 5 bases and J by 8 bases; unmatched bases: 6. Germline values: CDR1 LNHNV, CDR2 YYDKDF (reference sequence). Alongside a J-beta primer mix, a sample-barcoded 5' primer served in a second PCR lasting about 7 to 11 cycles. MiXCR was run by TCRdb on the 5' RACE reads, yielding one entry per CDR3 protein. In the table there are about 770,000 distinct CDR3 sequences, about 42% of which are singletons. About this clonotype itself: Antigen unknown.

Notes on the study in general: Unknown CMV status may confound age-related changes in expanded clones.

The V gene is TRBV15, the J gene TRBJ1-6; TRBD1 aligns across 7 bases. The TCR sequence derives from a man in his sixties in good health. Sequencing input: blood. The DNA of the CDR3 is TGTGCCACCAGCCAACGGACAGGTTATTCACCCCTCCACTTT. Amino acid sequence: CATSQRTGYSPLHF.